This T cell receptor beta chain appears in the sequencing data of a study of T cells after yellow fever vaccination (dated 2019 in TCRdb). With respect to the entire study: The SMART-Seq v4 Ultra Low Input RNA kit was used to prepare libraries from fractions with low cell numbers. Bulk TCR alpha and beta repertoires were sequenced longitudinally to track T-cell clones before and after primary and booster YFV17D yellow fever vaccination. The cohort comprised two healthy male donors, one aged 18 to 30 and one aged 30 to 40 years. Blood was collected at multiple timepoints before and after primary and secondary immunization, and bulk PBMC replicates and cell subsets were isolated. Study-level results and caveats: Compared with the primary T-cell response, the secondary T-cell response was weaker but faster, peaking on day 5 rather than day 15. Computational filtering was needed because FACS-sorted repertoires could contain abundant contaminating clonotypes from the bulk population. The study included only a couple of donors, which limits how far the findings can be generalized. A small fraction of clonotypes showed up in both the CD4 and CD8 compartments, probably as a result of convergent recombination. Most clones expanded after primary vaccination (almost 98% of CD4 and over 80% of CD8) were re-detected after the booster, suggesting that broad memory maintenance occurred.

Interpreted using the paper, the treatment or condition label stands for: live attenuated yellow fever vaccine strain. At every blood-draw timepoint, two biological replicates of bulk PBMCs were collected. A standard Ficoll-Paque protocol was used to isolate PBMCs from peripheral blood. TriZol was used to extract RNA from bulk PBMCs, CD4 and CD8 fractions, and dextramer-positive and dextramer-negative fractions. TCR cDNA was synthesized by 5'RACE template switching, which introduced a universal primer site and unique molecular identifiers. cDNA synthesis was primed from both the TCR alpha and TCR beta constant segments. Library amplification involved two PCR steps, and the second step added sample barcodes and sequencing adapters. Sequencing of libraries was done on Illumina HiSeq 2500 (2x100 bp) or NovaSeq (2x150 bp). The original methods were these. MIGEC was used to demultiplex reads and collapse the reads into UMI consensus sequences, and MiXCR was used for V(D)J alignment. Vaccine-responding clonotypes were defined with edgeR using replicate PBMC samples, requiring FDR below 0.01 and a log2 fold change above 5 up to day 15. Each bulk clonotype received a CD4 or CD8 identity based on whether the sequenced CD4 or CD8 repertoire contained that clonotype at higher abundance. The public reads were reprocessed in TCRdb via fastp at Q25 and MiXCR, keeping in-frame beta chains. Merged by CDR3 protein, the rows form single entries marked with the most common genes and DNA. The V and J calls come from TCRdb's annotation, not from the publication. The sample has approximately 510,000 distinct CDR3 sequences on record, 20% to 25% of them singletons. Less than 20% of the sample rests with the top ten.

For this clonotype: Its target antigen remains unknown. Base qualities are missing; no much larger clone stands one base away.

The sequence was collected from a man aged 18 to 35 who received the YFV17D yellow fever vaccine. The sequenced sample was PBMCs, obtained approximately 22 days after the first yellow fever vaccination.

The sequenced DNA: TGTGCCAGCAGTTACGGTCAGTTTGATCAGCCCCAGCATTTT. It translates as CASSYGQFDQPQHF. Here the chain combines TRBV27 and TRBJ1-5, with the D gene not clear enough to name. Reading from cysteine to phenylalanine, the CDR3 counts 14 amino acids. Just the 42-base CDR3 DNA is kept, in frame starting at base 1. Trimming at the junction amounts to 4 bases on V and 5 bases on J, and the germline ends lie 12 bases apart. Reading the germline V gene (reference sequence) gives CDR1 MNHEY and CDR2 SMNVEV.